This T cell receptor beta chain was captured in a study of spatial heterogeneity in lung cancer. Time point noted: blood at routine non-recurrence follow-up after resection. No cell sorting; template was whole RNA from tumor, lung tissue or PBMC. Each CDR3 protein is one row after TCRdb ran MiXCR on the 5' RACE reads. The profile shows some 54,000 distinct CDR3 sequences, around 7.7% of them singletons. The sample holds many counts of this clonotype. The sequencing here drew on PBMCs, taken at follow-up. The source of this sequence is a female donor with early-stage non-small cell lung cancer.

DNA for the CDR3: TGTGCCAGCAGTTTCCGGGGACTAGCGAGCACAGATACGCAGTATTTT. Translation gives CASSFRGLASTDTQYF. The genes are TRBV12-3 or TRBV12-4 and TRBJ2-3; the match to TRBD2 covers 10 bases. The CDR3 has 16 amino acids. V lost 3 bases, J lost 0 bases, and 3 bases stayed unmatched.